A selection of T cell receptor beta chains follows, all from one sample in a study of T cells in Graves' hyperthyroidism and ophthalmopathy. From the multiplex PCR reads, TCRdb called clonotypes with MiXCR, one entry per CDR3 protein. The sample lists about 360,000 distinct CDR3 sequences, roughly 13% occurring once. Specimen: blood. Receptors were obtained from a woman aged 18-29 years with Graves' hyperthyroidism. The conserved cysteine and the conserved F or W are not part of the CDR3 here. Each record gives: V gene, J gene, CDR3 protein.

V gene: TRBV30
J gene: TRBJ1-2
CDR3 protein: AALGTATDGYT

V gene: TRBV6-1
J gene: TRBJ1-5
CDR3 protein: ASSVEGVFNQPQH

V gene: TRBV6-5
J gene: TRBJ2-7
CDR3 protein: ASSYSGDTYEQY

V gene: TRBV7-3
J gene: TRBJ2-1
CDR3 protein: ASSHTEGEQF

V gene: TRBV4-2
J gene: TRBJ2-7
CDR3 protein: ASSPRTSGLLTSYEQY

V gene: TRBV6-1
J gene: TRBJ1-2
CDR3 protein: ASSSRGLWDYGYT

V gene: TRBV10-3
J gene: TRBJ2-1
CDR3 protein: AISVTGEQF

V gene: TRBV19
J gene: TRBJ1-5
CDR3 protein: ASSMWGVENQPQH

V gene: TRBV5-5
J gene: TRBJ1-1
CDR3 protein: ASRLGGMNTEAF

V gene: TRBV20-1
J gene: TRBJ2-7
CDR3 protein: SARDRDVEQY

V gene: TRBV10-3
J gene: TRBJ2-3
CDR3 protein: AISDSAGAGTDTQY

V gene: TRBV2
J gene: TRBJ1-2
CDR3 protein: ASIALRGGSYGYT

V gene: TRBV12-3/TRBV12-4
J gene: TRBJ1-1
CDR3 protein: ASYPTTKAAEAF

V gene: TRBV7-6
J gene: TRBJ2-7
CDR3 protein: ASSSTSGGPSYEQY

V gene: TRBV28
J gene: TRBJ1-1
CDR3 protein: ASSGGTGDTEAF

V gene: TRBV3-1
J gene: TRBJ1-2
CDR3 protein: ASSQVRGGYT

V gene: TRBV12-3/TRBV12-4
J gene: TRBJ2-3
CDR3 protein: ASRRGGADTQY

V gene: TRBV10-3
J gene: TRBJ1-5
CDR3 protein: AANQPQH

V gene: TRBV28
J gene: TRBJ2-7
CDR3 protein: ASRKRWGTSGTYEQY

V gene: TRBV28
J gene: TRBJ1-5
CDR3 protein: ASSSGQGHLYSNQPQH

V gene: TRBV20-1
J gene: TRBJ1-2
CDR3 protein: SARGGGLDYGYT

V gene: TRBV29-1
J gene: TRBJ1-2
CDR3 protein: SVSGKIDYGYT

V gene: TRBV6-2/TRBV6-3
J gene: TRBJ1-3
CDR3 protein: ASSYPSPGRNTIY

V gene: TRBV2
J gene: TRBJ1-1
CDR3 protein: ASKGLNTEAF

V gene: TRBV6-1
J gene: TRBJ2-3
CDR3 protein: ASSEPGQGFTDTQY

V gene: TRBV6-1
J gene: TRBJ1-3
CDR3 protein: ASSDIGSAGNTIY

V gene: TRBV12-3/TRBV12-4
J gene: TRBJ2-1
CDR3 protein: ASSRGLSGFNEQF

V gene: TRBV4-3
J gene: TRBJ2-7
CDR3 protein: ASSRSRGGSYEQY

V gene: TRBV10-3
J gene: TRBJ1-2
CDR3 protein: AIKANYGYT

V gene: TRBV20-1
J gene: TRBJ2-5
CDR3 protein: SATLGQETQY

V gene: TRBV18
J gene: TRBJ1-2
CDR3 protein: ASSPPTNYGYT

V gene: TRBV10-3
J gene: TRBJ2-2
CDR3 protein: AIGAASTGELF

V gene: TRBV3-1
J gene: TRBJ2-2
CDR3 protein: ASSQGTTSGELF

V gene: TRBV11-2
J gene: TRBJ1-2
CDR3 protein: ASSLGLPRGQGYT

V gene: TRBV12-3/TRBV12-4
J gene: TRBJ2-1
CDR3 protein: ASSFSRAAQF

V gene: TRBV20-1
J gene: TRBJ2-5
CDR3 protein: SAREPGQGETQY

V gene: TRBV5-1
J gene: TRBJ2-3
CDR3 protein: ASSFGQALDTQY

V gene: TRBV27
J gene: TRBJ2-3
CDR3 protein: ASSRLGEDTQY

V gene: TRBV24-1
J gene: TRBJ2-1
CDR3 protein: ATSDLRQNEQF

V gene: TRBV15
J gene: TRBJ1-5
CDR3 protein: ATSTTGNQPQH

V gene: TRBV2
J gene: TRBJ2-3
CDR3 protein: ATTVDGDTQY

V gene: TRBV27
J gene: TRBJ1-5
CDR3 protein: ASSRTRNQPQH

V gene: TRBV18
J gene: TRBJ2-7
CDR3 protein: ASSQDRGNYEQY